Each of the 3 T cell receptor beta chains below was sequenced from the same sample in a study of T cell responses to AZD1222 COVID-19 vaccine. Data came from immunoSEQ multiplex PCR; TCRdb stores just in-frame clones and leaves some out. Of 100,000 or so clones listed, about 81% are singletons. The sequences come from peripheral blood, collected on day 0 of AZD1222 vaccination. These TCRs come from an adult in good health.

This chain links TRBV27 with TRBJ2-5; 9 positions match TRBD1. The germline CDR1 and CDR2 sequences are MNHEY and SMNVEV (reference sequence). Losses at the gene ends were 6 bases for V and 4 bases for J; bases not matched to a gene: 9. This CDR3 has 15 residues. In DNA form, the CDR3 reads TGTGCCAGCAGGGCCGGGACAGGGCTAGGAGAGACCCAGTACTTC. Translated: CASRAGTGLGETQYF.

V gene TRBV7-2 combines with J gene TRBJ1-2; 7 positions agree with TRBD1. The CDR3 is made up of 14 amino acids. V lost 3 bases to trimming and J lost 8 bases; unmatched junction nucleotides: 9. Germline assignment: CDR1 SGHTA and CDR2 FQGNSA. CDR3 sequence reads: CASSLKQGRDGYTF. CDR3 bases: TGTGCCAGCAGCTTGAAACAGGGGAGGGACGGCTACACCTTC.

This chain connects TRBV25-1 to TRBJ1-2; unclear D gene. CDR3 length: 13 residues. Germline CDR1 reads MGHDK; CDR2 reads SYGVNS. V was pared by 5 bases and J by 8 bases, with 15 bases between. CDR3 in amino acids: CASSRQSVGGYTF. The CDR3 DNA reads TGTGCCAGCAGTCGACAATCAGTTGGCGGCTACACCTTC.